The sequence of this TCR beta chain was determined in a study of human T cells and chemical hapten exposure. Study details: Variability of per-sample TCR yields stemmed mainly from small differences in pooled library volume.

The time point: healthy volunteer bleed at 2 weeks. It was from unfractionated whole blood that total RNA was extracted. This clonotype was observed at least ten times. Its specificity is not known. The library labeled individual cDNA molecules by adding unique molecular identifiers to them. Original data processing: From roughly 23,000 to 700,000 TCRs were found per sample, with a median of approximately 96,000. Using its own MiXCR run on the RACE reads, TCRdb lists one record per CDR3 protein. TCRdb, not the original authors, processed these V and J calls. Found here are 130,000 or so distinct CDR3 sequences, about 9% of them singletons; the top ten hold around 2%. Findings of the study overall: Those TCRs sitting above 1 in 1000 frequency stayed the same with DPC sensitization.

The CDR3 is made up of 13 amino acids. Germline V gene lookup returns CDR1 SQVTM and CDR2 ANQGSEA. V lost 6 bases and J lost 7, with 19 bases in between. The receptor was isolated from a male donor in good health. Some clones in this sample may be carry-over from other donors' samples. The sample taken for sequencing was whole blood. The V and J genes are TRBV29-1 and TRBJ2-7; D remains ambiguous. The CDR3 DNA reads TGCAGCGTCATTAGGCAGACGGCACAAGAGCAGTACTTC. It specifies CSVIRQTAQEQYF.